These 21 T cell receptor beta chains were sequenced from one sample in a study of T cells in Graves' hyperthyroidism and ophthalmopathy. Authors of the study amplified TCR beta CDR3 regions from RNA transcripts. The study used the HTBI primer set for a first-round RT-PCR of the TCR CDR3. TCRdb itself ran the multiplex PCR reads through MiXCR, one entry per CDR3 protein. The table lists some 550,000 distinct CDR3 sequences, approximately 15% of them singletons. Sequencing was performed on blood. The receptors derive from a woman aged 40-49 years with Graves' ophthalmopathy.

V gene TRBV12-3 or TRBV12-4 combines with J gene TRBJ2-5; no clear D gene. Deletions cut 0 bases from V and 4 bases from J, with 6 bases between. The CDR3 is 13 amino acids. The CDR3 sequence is CASSLARRETQYF. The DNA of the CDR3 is TGTGCCAGCAGTTTAGCCAGGCGAGAGACCCAGTACTTC.

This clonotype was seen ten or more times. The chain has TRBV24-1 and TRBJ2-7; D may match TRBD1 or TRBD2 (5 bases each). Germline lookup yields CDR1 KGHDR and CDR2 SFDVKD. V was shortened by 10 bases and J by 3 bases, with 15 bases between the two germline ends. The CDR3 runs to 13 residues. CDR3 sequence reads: CATATGTDYEQYF. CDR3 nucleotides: TGTGCCACTGCAACCGGGACGGACTACGAGCAGTACTTC.

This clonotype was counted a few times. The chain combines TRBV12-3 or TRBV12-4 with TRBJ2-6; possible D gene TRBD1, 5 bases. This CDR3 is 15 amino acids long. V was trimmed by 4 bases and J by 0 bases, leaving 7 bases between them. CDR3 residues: CASSSRDSGANVLTF. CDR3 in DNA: TGTGCCAGCAGTTCCAGGGACTCTGGGGCCAACGTCCTGACTTTC.

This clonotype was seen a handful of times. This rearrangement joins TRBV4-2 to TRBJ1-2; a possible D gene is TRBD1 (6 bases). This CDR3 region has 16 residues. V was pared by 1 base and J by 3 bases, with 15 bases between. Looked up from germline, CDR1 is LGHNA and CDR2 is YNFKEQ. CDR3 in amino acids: CASSQVGGTPDYGYTF. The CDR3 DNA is TGTGCCAGCAGCCAAGTGGGAGGGACACCCGACTATGGCTACACCTTC.

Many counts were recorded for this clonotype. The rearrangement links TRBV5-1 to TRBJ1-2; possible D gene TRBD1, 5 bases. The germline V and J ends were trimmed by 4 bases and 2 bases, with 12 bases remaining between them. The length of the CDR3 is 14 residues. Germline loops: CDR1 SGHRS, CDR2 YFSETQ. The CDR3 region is CASSASGDNYGYTF. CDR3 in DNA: TGCGCCAGCAGCGCAAGCGGGGACAACTATGGCTACACCTTC.

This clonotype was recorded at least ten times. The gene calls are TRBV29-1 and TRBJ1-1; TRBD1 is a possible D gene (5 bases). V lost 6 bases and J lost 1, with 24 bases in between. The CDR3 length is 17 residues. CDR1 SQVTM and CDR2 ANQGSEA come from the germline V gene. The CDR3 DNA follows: TGCAGCGTGTCGGTTGGAGGGGCGTTTGGCGCGAACACTGAAGCTTTCTTT. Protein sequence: CSVSVGGAFGANTEAFF.

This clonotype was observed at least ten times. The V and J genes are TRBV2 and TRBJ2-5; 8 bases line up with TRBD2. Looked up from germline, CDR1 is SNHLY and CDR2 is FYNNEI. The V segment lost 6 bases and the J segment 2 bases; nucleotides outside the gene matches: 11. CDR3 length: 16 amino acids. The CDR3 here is CASRGSASGLQETQYF. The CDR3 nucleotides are TGTGCCAGCAGGGGGTCGGCTAGCGGGCTTCAAGAGACCCAGTACTTC.

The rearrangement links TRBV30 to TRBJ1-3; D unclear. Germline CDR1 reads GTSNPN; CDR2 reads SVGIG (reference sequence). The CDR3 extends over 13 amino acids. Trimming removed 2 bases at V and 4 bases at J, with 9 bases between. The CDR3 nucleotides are TGTGCCTGGAGTCAGGTTTCCGGAAACACCATATATTTT. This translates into CAWSQVSGNTIYF.

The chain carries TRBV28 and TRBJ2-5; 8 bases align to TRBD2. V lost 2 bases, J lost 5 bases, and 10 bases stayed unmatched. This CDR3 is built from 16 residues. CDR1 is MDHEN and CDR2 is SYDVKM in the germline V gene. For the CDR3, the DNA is TGTGCCAGCAGTTTAGAACCAGCGGGAGTGGGGGAGACCCAGTACTTC. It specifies CASSLEPAGVGETQYF.

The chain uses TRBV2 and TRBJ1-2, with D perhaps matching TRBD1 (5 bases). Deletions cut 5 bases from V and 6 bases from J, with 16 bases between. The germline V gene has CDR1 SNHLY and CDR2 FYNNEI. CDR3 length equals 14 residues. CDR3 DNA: TGTGCCAGCAGTAGGACATCCATCTCAGATGGCTACACCTTC. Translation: CASSRTSISDGYTF.

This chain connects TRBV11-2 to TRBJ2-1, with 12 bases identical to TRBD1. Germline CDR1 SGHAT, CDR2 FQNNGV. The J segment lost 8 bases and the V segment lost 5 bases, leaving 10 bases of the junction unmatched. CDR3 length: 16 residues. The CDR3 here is CASSPHGTGGLDEQFF. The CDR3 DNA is TGTGCCAGCAGCCCGCACGGGACAGGGGGCCTCGATGAGCAGTTCTTC.

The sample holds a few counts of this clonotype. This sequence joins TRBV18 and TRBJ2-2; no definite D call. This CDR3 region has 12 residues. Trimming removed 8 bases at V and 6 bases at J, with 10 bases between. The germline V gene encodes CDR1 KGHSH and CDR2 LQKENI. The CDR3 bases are TGTGCCAGCGCGACCCCCTCCGGGGAGCTGTTTTTT. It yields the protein CASATPSGELFF.

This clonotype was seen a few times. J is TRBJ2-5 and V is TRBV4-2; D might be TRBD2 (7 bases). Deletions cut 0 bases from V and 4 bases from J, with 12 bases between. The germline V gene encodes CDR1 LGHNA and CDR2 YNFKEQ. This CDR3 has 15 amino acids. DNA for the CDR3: TGTGCCAGCAGCCAAGATGGGGCGGGGGCAGAGACCCAGTACTTC. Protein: CASSQDGAGAETQYF.

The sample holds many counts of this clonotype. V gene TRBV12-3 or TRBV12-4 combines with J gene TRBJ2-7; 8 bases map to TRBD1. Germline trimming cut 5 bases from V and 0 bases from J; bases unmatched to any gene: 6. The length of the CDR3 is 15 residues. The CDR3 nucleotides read TGTGCCAGCAGTCGGGACAGGTTCCCCTCCTACGAGCAGTACTTC. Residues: CASSRDRFPSYEQYF.

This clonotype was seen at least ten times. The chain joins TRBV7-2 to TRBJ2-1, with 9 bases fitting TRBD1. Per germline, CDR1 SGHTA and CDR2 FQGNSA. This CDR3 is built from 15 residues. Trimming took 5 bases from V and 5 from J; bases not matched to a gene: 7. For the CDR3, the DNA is TGTGCCAGCAGCAAAAGACAGGGGGGGAACAATGAGCAGTTCTTC. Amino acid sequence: CASSKRQGGNNEQFF.

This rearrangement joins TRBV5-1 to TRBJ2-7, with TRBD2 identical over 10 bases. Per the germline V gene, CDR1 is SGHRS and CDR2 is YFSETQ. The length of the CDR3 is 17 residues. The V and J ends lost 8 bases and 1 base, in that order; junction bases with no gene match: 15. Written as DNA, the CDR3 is TGCGCCAGTTACTACCCTCCGGGACTAGCGCAATCCTACGAGCAGTACTTC. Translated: CASYYPPGLAQSYEQYF.

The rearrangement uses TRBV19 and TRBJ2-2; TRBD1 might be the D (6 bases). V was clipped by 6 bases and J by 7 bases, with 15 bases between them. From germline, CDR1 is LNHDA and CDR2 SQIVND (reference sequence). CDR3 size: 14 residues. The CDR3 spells CASRQGREGGELFF. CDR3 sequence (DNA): TGTGCCAGTAGGCAGGGGCGCGAAGGCGGGGAGCTGTTTTTT.

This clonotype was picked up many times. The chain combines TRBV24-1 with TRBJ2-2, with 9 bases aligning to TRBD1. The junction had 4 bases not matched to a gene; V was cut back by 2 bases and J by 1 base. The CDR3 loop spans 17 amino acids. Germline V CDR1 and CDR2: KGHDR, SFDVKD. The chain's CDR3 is CATSDSGGQGNTGELFF. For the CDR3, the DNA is TGTGCCACCAGTGATTCTGGGGGACAGGGGAACACCGGGGAGCTGTTTTTT.

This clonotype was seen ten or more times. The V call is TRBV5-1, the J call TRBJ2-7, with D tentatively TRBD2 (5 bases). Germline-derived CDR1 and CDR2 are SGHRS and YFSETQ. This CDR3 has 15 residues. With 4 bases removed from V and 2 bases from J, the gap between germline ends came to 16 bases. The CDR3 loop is CASSGLSGLPYEQYF. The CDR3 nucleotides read TGCGCCAGCAGCGGACTGAGCGGTCTTCCCTACGAGCAGTACTTC.

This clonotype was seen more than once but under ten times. DNA for the CDR3: TGTGCCAGCACCACTAGCTTGTTACCCAGAAACACTGAAGCTTTCTTT. Protein sequence: CASTTSLLPRNTEAFF. The chain joins TRBV7-9 to TRBJ1-1; D call uncertain. V was cut by 7 bases and J by 2 bases, with 20 bases left in between. Germline V lookup: CDR1 SEHNR, CDR2 FQNEAQ (reference sequence). The CDR3 is made up of 16 amino acids.

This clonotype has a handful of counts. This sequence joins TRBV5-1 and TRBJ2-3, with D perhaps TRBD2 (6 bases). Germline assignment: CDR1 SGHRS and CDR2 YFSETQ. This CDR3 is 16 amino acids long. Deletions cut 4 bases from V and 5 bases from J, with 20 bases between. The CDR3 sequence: CASSPGLGPAQDTQYF. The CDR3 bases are TGCGCCAGCAGCCCGGGACTGGGACCAGCACAAGATACGCAGTATTTT. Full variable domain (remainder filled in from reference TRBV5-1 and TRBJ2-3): KAGVTQTPRYLIKTRGQQVTLSCSPISGHRSVSWYQQTPGQGLQFLFEYFSETQRNKGNFPGRFSGRQFSNSRSEMNVSTLELGDSALYLCASSPGLGPAQDTQYFGPGTRLTVL.